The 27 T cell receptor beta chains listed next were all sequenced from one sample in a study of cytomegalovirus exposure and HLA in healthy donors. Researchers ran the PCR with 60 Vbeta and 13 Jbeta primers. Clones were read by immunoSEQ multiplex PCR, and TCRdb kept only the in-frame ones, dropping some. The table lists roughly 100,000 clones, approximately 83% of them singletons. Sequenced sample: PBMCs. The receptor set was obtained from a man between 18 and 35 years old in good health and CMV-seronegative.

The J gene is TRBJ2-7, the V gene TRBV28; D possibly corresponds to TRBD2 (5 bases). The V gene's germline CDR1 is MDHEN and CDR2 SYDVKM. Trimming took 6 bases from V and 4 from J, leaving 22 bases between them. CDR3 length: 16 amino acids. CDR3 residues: CASSRADAGVEYEQYF. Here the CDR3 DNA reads TGTGCCAGCAGCCGCGCGGACGCCGGGGTGGAGTACGAGCAGTACTTC.

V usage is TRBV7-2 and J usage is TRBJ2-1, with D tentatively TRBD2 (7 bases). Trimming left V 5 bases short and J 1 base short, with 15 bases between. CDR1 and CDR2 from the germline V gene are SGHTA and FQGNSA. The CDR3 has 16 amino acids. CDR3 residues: CASSLRGASSYNEQFF. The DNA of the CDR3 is TGTGCCAGCAGCCTACGGGGGGCGTCTTCCTACAATGAGCAGTTCTTC.

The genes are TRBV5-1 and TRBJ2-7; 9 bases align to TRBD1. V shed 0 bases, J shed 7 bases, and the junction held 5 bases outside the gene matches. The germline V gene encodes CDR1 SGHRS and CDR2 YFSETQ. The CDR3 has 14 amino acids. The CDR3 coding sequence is TGCGCCAGCAGCTTGGAGGGGACAGGGAGAGAGCAGTACTTC. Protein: CASSLEGTGREQYF.

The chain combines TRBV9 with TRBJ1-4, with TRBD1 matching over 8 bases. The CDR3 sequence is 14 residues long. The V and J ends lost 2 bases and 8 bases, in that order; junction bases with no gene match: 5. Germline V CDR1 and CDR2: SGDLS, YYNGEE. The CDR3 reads CASSVTGVKEKLFF. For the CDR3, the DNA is TGTGCCAGCAGCGTGACAGGGGTCAAGGAAAAACTGTTTTTT.

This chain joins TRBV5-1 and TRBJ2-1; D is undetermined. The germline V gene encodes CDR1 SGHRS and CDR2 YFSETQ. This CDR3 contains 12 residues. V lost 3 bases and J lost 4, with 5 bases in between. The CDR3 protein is CASSYEYNEQFF. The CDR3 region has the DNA TGCGCCAGCAGCTATGAGTACAATGAGCAGTTCTTC.

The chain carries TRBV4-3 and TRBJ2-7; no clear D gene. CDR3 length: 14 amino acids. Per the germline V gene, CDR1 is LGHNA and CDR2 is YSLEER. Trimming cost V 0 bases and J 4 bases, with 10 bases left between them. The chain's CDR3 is CASSQDPLVYEQYF. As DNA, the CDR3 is TGCGCCAGCAGCCAAGATCCCCTAGTTTACGAGCAGTACTTC.

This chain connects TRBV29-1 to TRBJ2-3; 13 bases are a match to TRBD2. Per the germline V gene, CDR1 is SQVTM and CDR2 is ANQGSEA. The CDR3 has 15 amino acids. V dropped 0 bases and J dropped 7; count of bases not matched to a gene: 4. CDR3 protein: CSVEELAGGLYTQYF. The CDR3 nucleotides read TGCAGCGTTGAAGAACTAGCGGGAGGGTTGTATACGCAGTATTTT.

The CDR3 DNA reads as TGTGCCAGCAGCTATGCGGGGGGCACAGATACGCAGTATTTT. This encodes CASSYAGGTDTQYF. V usage is TRBV7-3 and J usage is TRBJ2-3; 7 bases are shared with TRBD2. From germline, CDR1 is SGHTA and CDR2 FQGTGA. There are 14 residues in the CDR3. V was pared by 4 bases and J by 1 base, with 2 bases of the junction left unmatched.

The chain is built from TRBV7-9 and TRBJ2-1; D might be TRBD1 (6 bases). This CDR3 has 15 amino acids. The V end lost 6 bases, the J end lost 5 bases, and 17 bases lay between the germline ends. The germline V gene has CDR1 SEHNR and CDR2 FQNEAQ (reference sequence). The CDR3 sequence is CASSNGQILHNEQFF. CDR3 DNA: TGTGCCAGCAGTAACGGACAGATTCTTCACAATGAGCAGTTCTTC. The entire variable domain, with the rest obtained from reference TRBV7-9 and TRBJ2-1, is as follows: DTGVSQNPRHKITKRGQNVTFRCDPISEHNRLYWYRQTLGQGPEFLTYFQNEAQLEKSRLLSDRFSAERPKGSFSTLEIQRTEQGDSAMYLCASSNGQILHNEQFFGPGTRLTVL.

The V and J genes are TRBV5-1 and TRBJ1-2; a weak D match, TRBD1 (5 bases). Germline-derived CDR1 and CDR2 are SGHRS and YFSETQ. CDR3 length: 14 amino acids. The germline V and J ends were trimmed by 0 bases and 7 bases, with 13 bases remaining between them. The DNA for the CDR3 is TGCGCCAGCAGCTTGGTTACAGGCGGTGGTGGCTACACCTTC. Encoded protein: CASSLVTGGGGYTF.

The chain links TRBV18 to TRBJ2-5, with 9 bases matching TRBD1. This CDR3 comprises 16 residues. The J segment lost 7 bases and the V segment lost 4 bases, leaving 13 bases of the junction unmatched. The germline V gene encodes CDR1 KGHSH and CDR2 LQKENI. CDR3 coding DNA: TGTGCCAGCTCACACCGGGACAGGGTGAAGAGGGTGACCCAGTACTTC. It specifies CASSHRDRVKRVTQYF.

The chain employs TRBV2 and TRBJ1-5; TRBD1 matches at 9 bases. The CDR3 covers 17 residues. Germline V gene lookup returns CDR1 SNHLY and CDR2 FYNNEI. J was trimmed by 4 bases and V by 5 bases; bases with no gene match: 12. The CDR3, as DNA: TGTGCCAGCAGTTACGTTCCGGGACAGGGATCGAATCAGCCCCAGCATTTT. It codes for CASSYVPGQGSNQPQHF.

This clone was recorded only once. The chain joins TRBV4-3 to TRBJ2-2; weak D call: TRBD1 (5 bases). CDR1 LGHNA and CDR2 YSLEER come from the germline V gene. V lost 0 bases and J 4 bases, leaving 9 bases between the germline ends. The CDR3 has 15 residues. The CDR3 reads CASSQEQGPTGELFF. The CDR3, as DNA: TGCGCCAGCAGCCAAGAGCAGGGTCCCACCGGGGAGCTGTTTTTT.

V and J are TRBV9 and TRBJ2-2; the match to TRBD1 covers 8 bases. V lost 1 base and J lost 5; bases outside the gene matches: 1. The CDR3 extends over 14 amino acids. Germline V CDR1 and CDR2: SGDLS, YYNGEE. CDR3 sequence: CASSVTGGTGELFF. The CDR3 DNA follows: TGTGCCAGCAGCGTAACAGGGGGTACCGGGGAGCTGTTTTTT.

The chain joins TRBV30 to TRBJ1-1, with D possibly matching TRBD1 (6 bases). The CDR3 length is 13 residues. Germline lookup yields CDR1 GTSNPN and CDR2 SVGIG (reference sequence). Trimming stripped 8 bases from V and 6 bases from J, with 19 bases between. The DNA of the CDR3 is TGTGCCGTAGAACCGGGACAAATACCTGAAGCTTTCTTT. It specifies CAVEPGQIPEAFF.

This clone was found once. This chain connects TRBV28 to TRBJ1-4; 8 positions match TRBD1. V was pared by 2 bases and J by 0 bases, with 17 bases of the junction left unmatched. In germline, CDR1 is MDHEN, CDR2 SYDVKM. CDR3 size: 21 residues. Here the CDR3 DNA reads TGTGCCAGCAGTTTACCAGAAATTGGACAGGGCCGACTTGCAACTAATGAAAAACTGTTTTTT. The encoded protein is CASSLPEIGQGRLATNEKLFF. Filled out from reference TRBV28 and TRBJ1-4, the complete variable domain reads DVKVTQSSRYLVKRTGEKVFLECVQDMDHENMFWYRQDPGLGLRLIYFSYDVKMKEKGDIPEGYSVSREKKERFSLILESASTNQTSMYLCASSLPEIGQGRLATNEKLFFGSGTQLSVL.

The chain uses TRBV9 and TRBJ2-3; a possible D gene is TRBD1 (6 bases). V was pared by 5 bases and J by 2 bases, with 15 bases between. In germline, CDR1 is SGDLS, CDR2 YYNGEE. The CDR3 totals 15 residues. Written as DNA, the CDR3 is TGTGCCAGCAGTCTTCTCACAGGGTTCACAGATACGCAGTATTTT. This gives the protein CASSLLTGFTDTQYF.

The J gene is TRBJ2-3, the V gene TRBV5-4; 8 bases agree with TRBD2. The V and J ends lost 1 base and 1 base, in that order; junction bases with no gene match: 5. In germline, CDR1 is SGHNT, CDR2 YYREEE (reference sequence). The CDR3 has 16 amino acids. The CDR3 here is CASSLSLAVGTDTQYF. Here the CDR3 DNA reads TGTGCCAGCAGCTTGTCACTAGCGGTTGGCACAGATACGCAGTATTTT. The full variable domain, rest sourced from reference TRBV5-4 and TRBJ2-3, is ETGVTQSPTHLIKTRGQQVTLRCSSQSGHNTVSWYQQALGQGPQFIFQYYREEENGRGNFPPRFSGLQFPNYSSELNVNALELDDSALYLCASSLSLAVGTDTQYFGPGTRLTVL.

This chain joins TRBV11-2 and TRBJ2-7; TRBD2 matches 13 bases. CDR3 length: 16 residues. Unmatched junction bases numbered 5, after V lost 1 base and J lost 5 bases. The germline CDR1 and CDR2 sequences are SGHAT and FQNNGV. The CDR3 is CASSLAPGTSGNEQYF. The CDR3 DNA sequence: TGTGCCAGCAGCTTAGCCCCCGGGACTAGCGGGAACGAGCAGTACTTC.

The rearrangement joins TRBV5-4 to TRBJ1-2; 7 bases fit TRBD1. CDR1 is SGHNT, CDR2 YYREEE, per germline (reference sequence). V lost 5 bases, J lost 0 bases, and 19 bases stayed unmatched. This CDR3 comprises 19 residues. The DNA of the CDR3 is TGTGCCAGCAGAGGGGGCAGCCGAGCAGCGAACCAAACTAACTATGGCTACACCTTC. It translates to CASRGGSRAANQTNYGYTF.

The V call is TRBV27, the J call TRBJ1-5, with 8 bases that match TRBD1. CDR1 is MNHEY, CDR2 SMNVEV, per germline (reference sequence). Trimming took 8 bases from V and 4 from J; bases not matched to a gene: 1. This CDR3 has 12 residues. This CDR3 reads CASWTGNQPQHF. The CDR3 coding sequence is TGTGCCAGCTGGACAGGGAATCAGCCCCAGCATTTT.

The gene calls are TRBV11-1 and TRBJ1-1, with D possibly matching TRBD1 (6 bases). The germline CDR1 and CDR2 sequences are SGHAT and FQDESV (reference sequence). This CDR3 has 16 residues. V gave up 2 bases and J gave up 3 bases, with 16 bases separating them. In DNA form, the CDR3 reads TGTGCCAGCAGCTTATTCAGAGGGGGGGAGGACACTGAAGCTTTCTTT. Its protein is CASSLFRGGEDTEAFF.

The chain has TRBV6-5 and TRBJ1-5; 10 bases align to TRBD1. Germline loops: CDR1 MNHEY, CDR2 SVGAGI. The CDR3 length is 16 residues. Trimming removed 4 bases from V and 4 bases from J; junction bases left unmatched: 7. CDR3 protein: CASSSRQGAGNQPQHF. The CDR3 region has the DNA TGTGCCAGCAGTTCGCGACAGGGGGCAGGAAATCAGCCCCAGCATTTT.

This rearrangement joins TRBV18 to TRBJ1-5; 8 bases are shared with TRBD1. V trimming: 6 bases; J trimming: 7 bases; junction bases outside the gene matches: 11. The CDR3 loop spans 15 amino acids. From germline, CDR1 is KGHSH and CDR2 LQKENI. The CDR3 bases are TGTGCCAGCTCCTACGGGACAGGAGGTCGGCAGCCCCAGCATTTT. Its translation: CASSYGTGGRQPQHF. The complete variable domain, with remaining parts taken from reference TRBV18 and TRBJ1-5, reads NAGVMQNPRHLVRRRGQEARLRCSPMKGHSHVYWYRQLPEEGLKFMVYLQKENIIDESGMPKERFSAEFPKEGPSILRIQQVVRGDSAAYFCASSYGTGGRQPQHFGDGTRLSIL.

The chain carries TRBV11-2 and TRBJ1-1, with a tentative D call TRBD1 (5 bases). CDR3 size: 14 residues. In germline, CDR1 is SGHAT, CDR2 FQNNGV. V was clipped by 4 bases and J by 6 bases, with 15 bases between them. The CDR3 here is CASSWDGGIAEAFF. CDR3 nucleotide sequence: TGTGCCAGCAGCTGGGACGGAGGGATAGCTGAAGCTTTCTTT.

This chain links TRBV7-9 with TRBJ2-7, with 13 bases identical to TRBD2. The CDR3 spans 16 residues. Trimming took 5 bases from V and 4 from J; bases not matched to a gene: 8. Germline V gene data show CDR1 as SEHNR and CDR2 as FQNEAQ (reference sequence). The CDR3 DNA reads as TGTGCCAGCAGCCCCCAGGGACTAGCGGGACTATACGAGCAGTACTTC. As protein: CASSPQGLAGLYEQYF. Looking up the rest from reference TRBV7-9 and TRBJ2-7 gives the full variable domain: DTGVSQNPRHKITKRGQNVTFRCDPISEHNRLYWYRQTLGQGPEFLTYFQNEAQLEKSRLLSDRFSAERPKGSFSTLEIQRTEQGDSAMYLCASSPQGLAGLYEQYFGPGTRLTVT.

The CDR3 bases are TGTGCCAGCAGCTTATGGGGGGGCGGCACTGAAGCTTTCTTT. This encodes CASSLWGGGTEAFF. The rearrangement uses TRBV7-9 and TRBJ1-1, with D possibly TRBD1 on 6 matching bases. V was trimmed by 2 bases and J by 4 bases, leaving 11 bases between them. The germline V gene has CDR1 SEHNR and CDR2 FQNEAQ (reference sequence). This CDR3 has 14 amino acids.